This T cell receptor beta chain came from a study of tumor-infiltrating lymphocytes in primary liver carcinoma. Study information: These patients were men and women whose ages were 30 to 69 years.

CDR3 length: 11 residues. Germline CDR1 and CDR2: SQVTM and ANQGSEA. Unsorted bulk tissue of about 20-30 mg yielded co-extracted RNA and DNA. Patients' primary liver carcinoma was surgically resected. The researchers produced TCR beta cDNA from around 0.5 ug total RNA with a constant-region primer. Amplification in three nested multiplex PCR rounds with slightly modified ARM-PCR gave rise to TCR beta libraries. The study ran its first two PCR rounds for approximately 10 cycles each, using TRBV1-TRBV30 forward primers and a C-beta reverse primer. TCRdb reprocessed the multiplex PCR reads via MiXCR and lists one record per CDR3 protein. The table includes roughly 80,000 distinct CDR3 sequences, 69% detected once. Study results and caveats: Tumor-blood pairs (like tumor-adjacent pairs) overlapped less than tumor region pairs did. Tumors had a significantly higher top-250-clone fraction than blood (p = 0.039).

Details on this clonotype: Its antigen is as yet unknown. The junction departs from germline at one end; a sequencing error may be responsible.

The specimen sequenced was tumor-adjacent normal liver tissue. The sequence was obtained from a man aged 40-49 years with primary liver carcinoma and hepatitis B virus infection. This chain joins TRBV29-1 and TRBJ2-2, with D unresolved. The CDR3 loop reads CSVGFTEELFF. CDR3 coding DNA: TGCAGCGTTGGATTCACCGAGGAGCTGTTTTTT.